These 25 T cell receptor beta chains were all obtained from the same sample, sequenced in a study of CD8+CD57+ T cells in acquired aplastic anemia. Profiling that covered TCR beta VDJ and CDR3 relied on genomic DNA as its template. TCRdb reanalysed the reads using MiXCR and keeps one entry per CDR3 protein. Found here are roughly 130,000 distinct CDR3 sequences, around 50% of them singletons; the top ten hold around 2.5%. The sequencing input was sorted CD4+, CD8+, or CD8+CD57+ T cells (not recorded which) from PBMCs. These receptors were obtained from a human donor in good health, serving as a control.

This clonotype has ten or more counts. V gene TRBV19 combines with J gene TRBJ1-2; D ambiguous. Germline V gene lookup returns CDR1 LNHDA and CDR2 SQIVND (reference sequence). This CDR3 region has 14 residues. V was clipped by 5 bases and J by 2 bases, with 12 bases between them. The CDR3 DNA is TGTGCCAGTAGTTCATCCCTAGGGAACTATGGCTACACCTTC. Translating gives CASSSSLGNYGYTF.

This chain uses TRBV10-3 with TRBJ2-1; tentatively, D is TRBD1 or TRBD2 (8 bases each). This CDR3 contains 16 residues. V lost 6 bases and J 7 bases, leaving 22 bases between the germline ends. CDR1 is ENHRY, CDR2 SYGVKD, per germline. This CDR3 is CAISDRGLETRNEQFF. The CDR3 DNA reads TGTGCCATCAGCGACAGGGGACTAGAGACCCGTAATGAGCAGTTCTTC.

The rearrangement uses TRBV3-1 and TRBJ2-3, with 13 nucleotides matching TRBD2. The V segment lost 6 bases and the J segment 11 bases; nucleotides outside the gene matches: 11. Looked up from germline, CDR1 is LGHDT and CDR2 is YNNKEL (reference sequence). CDR3 length: 15 residues. CDR3 nucleotide sequence: TGTGCCAGCAGTGCGGGACTAGCGGGGAAAGAGAAGCAGTATTTT. It is translated as CASSAGLAGKEKQYF.

This clonotype was seen a single time. The gene calls are TRBV29-1 and TRBJ1-5, with D perhaps TRBD1 (5 bases). Looked up from germline, CDR1 is SQVTM and CDR2 is ANQGSEA. The CDR3 covers 13 residues. V was pared by 4 bases and J by 0 bases, with 7 bases between. In DNA, the CDR3 is TGCAGCGTTGCAGGGTCTAGCAATCAGCCCCAGCATTTT. It codes for CSVAGSSNQPQHF.

This clonotype has ten or more counts. V is TRBV5-4 and J is TRBJ2-7; weak D call: TRBD1 (5 bases). This CDR3 is 14 amino acids long. The germline V and J ends were trimmed by 3 bases and 0 bases, with 10 bases remaining between them. Per germline, CDR1 SGHNT and CDR2 YYREEE (reference sequence). The CDR3 sequence is CASSSQGASYEQYF. The CDR3 bases are TGTGCCAGCAGCTCGCAAGGGGCCTCCTACGAGCAGTACTTC. Looking up the rest from reference TRBV5-4 and TRBJ2-7 gives the full variable domain: ETGVTQSPTHLIKTRGQQVTLRCSSQSGHNTVSWYQQALGQGPQFIFQYYREEENGRGNFPPRFSGLQFPNYSSELNVNALELDDSALYLCASSSQGASYEQYFGPGTRLTVT.

As concerns this clonotype: The germline gene is not matched at one end of the junction; a read error may be the cause. This chain links TRBV10-3 with TRBJ2-7, with D perhaps assigned TRBD1 or TRBD2 (5 bases each). CDR1 and CDR2 from the germline V gene are ENHRY and SYGVKD. The CDR3 covers 13 residues. CDR3 residues: CATSVAGLGELYF. The CDR3 DNA follows: TGTGCCACCAGTGTGGCAGGGCTGGGGGAGCTGTACTTC.

This chain uses TRBV19 with TRBJ1-1, with no clear D. This CDR3 region has 14 residues. The germline V gene has CDR1 LNHDA and CDR2 SQIVND (reference sequence). V was shortened by 4 bases and J by 0 bases, with 9 bases between the two germline ends. The CDR3 loop is CASSKEAMNTEAFF. CDR3 nucleotide sequence: TGTGCCAGTAGTAAAGAGGCTATGAACACTGAAGCTTTCTTT.

Regarding this clonotype: This may stem from a read error, because a much larger clone lies one nucleotide away. The rearrangement joins TRBV7-8 to TRBJ1-1; D not certain. The CDR3 is 15 amino acids. CDR1 and CDR2 (germline): SGHVS, FQNEAQ. V was trimmed by 1 base and J by 3 bases, leaving 12 bases between them. The CDR3 region has the DNA TGTGCCAGCAGCTTAGAAAGACTTCGAGACACTGAAGCTTTCTTT. It specifies CASSLERLRDTEAFF.

There are many counts of this clonotype. V usage is TRBV6-1 and J usage is TRBJ1-5; TRBD1 is a possible D gene (6 bases). Germline CDR1 and CDR2: MNHNS and SASEGT. Trimming stripped 6 bases from V and 3 bases from J, with 18 bases between. CDR3 length equals 16 residues. The chain's CDR3 is CASRPGTLQFNQPQHF. In DNA, the CDR3 is TGTGCCAGCAGGCCCGGGACACTACAATTCAATCAGCCCCAGCATTTT.

This clonotype was observed many times. The gene calls are TRBV5-4 and TRBJ1-6, with 11 bases fitting TRBD1. Germline CDR1 SGHNT, CDR2 YYREEE (reference sequence). Losses at the gene ends were 2 bases for V and 10 bases for J; bases not matched to a gene: 8. The CDR3 runs 16 residues. The CDR3 loop reads CASSFRGQGAWSPLHF. CDR3 in DNA: TGTGCCAGCAGCTTCCGCGGACAGGGGGCTTGGTCACCCCTCCACTTT.

V is TRBV2 and J is TRBJ1-1, with a possible D match to TRBD1 (6 bases). Trimming removed 6 bases at V and 4 bases at J, with 12 bases between. Germline assignment: CDR1 SNHLY and CDR2 FYNNEI. This CDR3 is built from 13 residues. This CDR3 reads CASRRGAGTEAFF. The CDR3 DNA reads as TGTGCCAGCAGACGGGGGGCAGGCACTGAAGCTTTCTTT.

Comment on this clonotype: Possible read error: a much larger clone is one base away. V gene TRBV20-1 combines with J gene TRBJ2-1, with 8 bases fitting TRBD1. The CDR3 runs to 13 residues. Germline values: CDR1 DFQATT, CDR2 SNEGSKA (reference sequence). This chain's CDR3 is CSAPDRGYNEQSF. DNA for the CDR3: TGCAGTGCGCCCGACAGGGGCTACAATGAGCAGTCCTTC.

This clonotype was seen a few times. CDR3 sequence (DNA): TGTGCCATCACCCGGACAGGGTGGAATGAGCAGTTCTTC. Translated, it gives CAITRTGWNEQFF. The V and J genes are TRBV10-3 and TRBJ2-1, with 8 bases fitting TRBD1. CDR3 length equals 13 residues. The germline CDR1 and CDR2 sequences are ENHRY and SYGVKD. The J segment lost 7 bases and the V segment lost 7 bases, leaving 6 bases of the junction unmatched.

This clonotype was detected a few times. An end of the junction differs from the germline gene, which may be a read error. The chain is built from TRBV5-1 and TRBJ2-1; D is uncertain. The CDR3 runs 16 residues. Germline values: CDR1 SGHRS, CDR2 YFSETQ. The CDR3 region has the DNA TGCACCAGCAGCTTGGCCAGTCTTGGGTTTTGGAATGAGCAGTTCTTC. Protein: CTSSLASLGFWNEQFF. Using reference TRBV5-1 and TRBJ2-1 for the parts outside the CDR3, the full variable domain is KAGVTQTPRYLIKTRGQQVTLSCSPISGHRSVSWYQQTPGQGLQFLFEYFSETQRNKGNFPGRFSGRQFSNSRSEMNVSTLELGDSALYLCTSSLASLGFWNEQFFGPGTRLTVL.

This sequence joins TRBV25-1 and TRBJ1-6; TRBD1 matches 8 bases. The length of the CDR3 is 14 residues. With V trimmed by 6 bases and J by 14 bases, 12 bases remained unmatched. CDR1 MGHDK and CDR2 SYGVNS come from the germline V gene. The CDR3 DNA sequence: TGTGCCAGCAGCAAGGGACAGGCCCGGGAGGCCCTCCACTTT. Translating gives CASSKGQAREALHF.

The chain carries TRBV12-3 or TRBV12-4 and TRBJ1-5; 7 nucleotides agree with TRBD1. This CDR3 spans 13 amino acids. Losses at the gene ends were 8 bases for V and 1 base for J; bases not matched to a gene: 2. In DNA form, the CDR3 reads TGTGCCAGCGGGGACAGCAGCAATCAGCCCCAGCATTTT. It translates to CASGDSSNQPQHF.

This clonotype was counted a few times. The V gene is TRBV5-4, the J gene TRBJ1-6; D remains unclear. This CDR3 is 12 amino acids long. Germline loops: CDR1 SGHNT, CDR2 YYREEE (reference sequence). The V gene lost 0 bases and the J gene lost 7 bases, with 2 bases spanning the gap. Here the CDR3 DNA reads TGTGCCAGCAGCTTGGTAAATTCACCCCTCCACTTT. Protein product: CASSLVNSPLHF.

This clonotype has a count of ten or more. A junction boundary mismatches the germline segment, possibly from a read error. CDR3 loop: CASSLGQGIYGYGYTF. The DNA for the CDR3 is TGCGCCAGCAGCTTGGGACAGGGTATTTACGGCTATGGCTACACCTTC. The J gene is TRBJ1-2, the V gene TRBV5-4, with 9 positions matching TRBD1. Germline CDR1 is SGHNT and CDR2 is YYREEE (reference sequence). The CDR3 is 16 amino acids.

This clonotype was picked up many times. This chain links TRBV6-2 or TRBV6-3 with TRBJ1-5, with D possibly matching TRBD1 (5 bases). Trimming took off 7 bases at V and 2 bases at J, with 18 bases between the two ends. Germline CDR1 is MNHEY and CDR2 is SVGEGT. CDR3 length: 16 amino acids. This chain's CDR3 is CASTVQEGRGNQPQHF. The CDR3 nucleotides are TGTGCCAGCACTGTCCAGGAGGGCAGGGGCAATCAGCCCCAGCATTTT.

V usage is TRBV10-3 and J usage is TRBJ2-3; unclear D gene. Germline V gene sequence: CDR1 ENHRY, CDR2 SYGVKD. V dropped 0 bases and J dropped 2 bases, with 3 bases sitting between them. The CDR3 spans 13 residues. The DNA of the CDR3 is TGTGCCATCAGTGAGTCAGACACAGATACGCAGTATTTT. This codes for CAISESDTDTQYF.

The chain uses TRBV2 and TRBJ1-3; TRBD1 matches at 7 bases. V gave up 0 bases and J gave up 5 bases; unmatched junction bases: 4. This CDR3 has 15 amino acids. CDR1 and CDR2 from the germline V gene are SNHLY and FYNNEI. This CDR3 reads CASSEAEGGRNTIYF. In nucleotides, the CDR3 is TGTGCCAGCAGTGAAGCTGAAGGGGGCAGAAACACCATATATTTT.

About this clonotype itself: The junction shows a germline mismatch at one end, possibly a read error. V gene TRBV11-2 combines with J gene TRBJ2-7; D is ambiguous. The CDR3 has 15 residues. CDR1 is SGHAT and CDR2 is FQNNGV in the germline V gene. DNA for the CDR3: TGTGCCAGCGGCTTAGAGTTTGGGCAGACCTACGAGCAGTACTTC. Its protein product is CASGLEFGQTYEQYF.

This clonotype appeared a few times. The V call is TRBV29-1, the J call TRBJ2-7, with D perhaps TRBD1 (6 bases). The CDR3 is made up of 12 amino acids. Trimming left V 8 bases short and J 6 bases short, with 17 bases between. Germline CDR1 SQVTM, CDR2 ANQGSEA. CDR3 nucleotide sequence: TGCAGCCGCCGGACAGAGGGGTCCGAGCAGTACTTC. It codes for CSRRTEGSEQYF.

The V gene is TRBV11-2, the J gene TRBJ2-1, with 8 bases identical to TRBD2. V was clipped by 1 base and J by 5 bases; unmatched bases: 13. The CDR3 has 18 amino acids. Germline lookup yields CDR1 SGHAT and CDR2 FQNNGV. CDR3 sequence reads: CASSLVGRGGRRDNEQFF. CDR3 nucleotides: TGTGCCAGCAGCTTAGTCGGTCGGGGGGGCCGGAGGGACAATGAGCAGTTCTTC.

This clonotype was observed many times. V is TRBV20-1 and J is TRBJ2-3, with TRBD1 as a possible D gene (5 bases). The CDR3 spans 17 residues. V shed 6 bases and J shed 0 bases, with 22 bases lying between them. Germline CDR1 DFQATT, CDR2 SNEGSKA (reference sequence). The CDR3 is CSALTPTVTLSTDTQYF. DNA for the CDR3: TGCAGTGCATTAACACCGACAGTCACTTTAAGCACAGATACGCAGTATTTT.